The 32 T cell receptor beta chains in this list originate from one sample, sequenced in a study of control samples from healthy donors and cancer patients (dated by TCRdb to the early 2020s). The library was produced with the immunoSEQ multiplex PCR assay. This is the immuneACCESS table as TCRdb keeps it, with only in-frame sequences that have V and J called. A part of the clones is gone; compared with another copy, unresolved V genes explain less than half, and the rest is unexplained. The sample table records 100,000 to 150,000 clones; more than 85% of these occur just once. The ten largest clonotypes hold around 1.8% of the sample. The sample comprised blood. The receptor source for this set is a man between 18 and 35 years old in good health.

This sequence joins TRBV6-2 or TRBV6-3 and TRBJ2-1, with 15 nucleotides matching TRBD2. Germline CDR1 reads MNHEY; CDR2 reads SVGEGT. CDR3 length: 19 amino acids. With V trimmed by 0 bases and J by 8 bases, 11 bases remained unmatched. The CDR3 DNA is TGTGCCAGCAGTTACTCTCCCGTCTTGGGACTAGCGGGAGGAGATGAGCAGTTCTTC. It yields the protein CASSYSPVLGLAGGDEQFF.

The chain couples TRBV10-3 to TRBJ1-5; maybe TRBD1 (6 bases). CDR3 size: 19 residues. V was trimmed by 3 bases and J by 7 bases, leaving 28 bases between them. The germline V gene has CDR1 ENHRY and CDR2 SYGVKD. This CDR3 is CAISDFSGETGGMWQPQHF. Written as DNA, the CDR3 is TGTGCCATCAGTGACTTCTCTGGTGAGACAGGCGGTATGTGGCAGCCCCAGCATTTT.

V is TRBV6-5 and J is TRBJ1-2; D is ambiguous. CDR1 is MNHEY, CDR2 SVGAGI, per germline. V shed 6 bases and J shed 4 bases, with 9 bases lying between them. This CDR3 region has 12 residues. The CDR3 region is CASSTYPYGYTF. CDR3 sequence (DNA): TGTGCCAGCAGCACCTACCCCTATGGCTACACCTTC.

The rearrangement joins TRBV9 to TRBJ2-6; D may be TRBD1 (5 bases). The germline V gene encodes CDR1 SGDLS and CDR2 YYNGEE. The CDR3 has 14 amino acids. Trimming took off 1 base at V and 6 bases at J, with 8 bases between the two ends. The CDR3 sequence is CASSVQGVANVLTF. CDR3 in DNA: TGTGCCAGCAGCGTACAGGGTGTGGCCAACGTCCTGACTTTC.

The chain uses TRBV7-6 and TRBJ2-3; 13 nucleotides agree with TRBD2. The germline CDR1 and CDR2 sequences are SGHVS and FNYEAQ. The CDR3 runs 16 residues. V dropped 5 bases and J dropped 5; count of bases not matched to a gene: 7. The CDR3 loop is CASSPIGLAGVDTQYF. CDR3 bases: TGTGCCAGCAGCCCCATAGGACTAGCGGGAGTAGATACGCAGTATTTT.

The V call is TRBV6-5, the J call TRBJ1-2, with D unclear. The V and J ends lost 6 bases and 4 bases respectively, with 12 bases between them. Germline V gives CDR1 MNHEY, CDR2 SVGAGI. CDR3 length: 13 residues. The CDR3 loop reads CASSQEAGYGYTF. The CDR3 DNA reads as TGTGCCAGCAGCCAGGAAGCAGGCTATGGCTACACCTTC.

The chain couples TRBV6-5 to TRBJ1-5; 9 nucleotides align to TRBD1. The CDR3 totals 13 residues. Germline V CDR1 and CDR2: MNHEY, SVGAGI. J was trimmed by 7 bases and V by 7 bases; bases with no gene match: 5. CDR3 region: CASTRGTGQPQHF. The CDR3 DNA reads as TGTGCCAGCACCCGGGGGACAGGGCAGCCCCAGCATTTT.

This chain connects TRBV27 to TRBJ2-2; tentatively, D is TRBD2 (7 bases). Germline CDR1 reads MNHEY; CDR2 reads SMNVEV (reference sequence). There are 16 residues in the CDR3. Trimming cost V 6 bases and J 1 base, with 15 bases left between them. CDR3 coding DNA: TGTGCCAGCAGGGGAGGGGGAGCGAGGAACACCGGGGAGCTGTTTTTT. Its protein product is CASRGGGARNTGELFF.

This clone was counted a few times. The chain combines TRBV7-9 with TRBJ1-2, with 8 nucleotides matching TRBD1. The germline gives CDR1 SEHNR, CDR2 FQNEAQ (reference sequence). Trimming at V came to 5 bases and at J to 6 bases, leaving 2 bases not matched to a gene. CDR3 size: 12 residues. CDR3 in DNA: TGTGCCAGCAGCCGACAGGGGAATGGCTACACCTTC. Its translation is CASSRQGNGYTF.

The chain combines TRBV30 with TRBJ2-7; TRBD1 matches 12 bases. Germline V gives CDR1 GTSNPN, CDR2 SVGIG (reference sequence). This CDR3 comprises 15 residues. V shed 1 base and J 4 bases; nucleotides not matched to a gene: 5. The CDR3: CAWSGRDRGPYEQYF. CDR3 sequence (DNA): TGTGCCTGGAGTGGCCGGGACAGGGGGCCATACGAGCAGTACTTC.

This clone occurred a few times. CDR3 sequence reads: CASSVVPGGTDTQYF. CDR3 nucleotide sequence: TGTGCCAGCAGCGTAGTGCCAGGGGGCACAGATACGCAGTATTTT. V gene TRBV9 combines with J gene TRBJ2-3, with D perhaps matching TRBD1 (6 bases). The V end lost 0 bases, the J end lost 1 base, and 9 bases lay between the germline ends. CDR1 is SGDLS and CDR2 is YYNGEE in the germline V gene. CDR3 length equals 15 residues. The whole variable domain, remainder taken from reference TRBV9 and TRBJ2-3, is DSGVTQTPKHLITATGQRVTLRCSPRSGDLSVYWYQQSLDQGLQFLIQYYNGEERAKGNILERFSAQQFPDLHSELNLSSLELGDSALYFCASSVVPGGTDTQYFGPGTRLTVL.

The chain uses TRBV19 and TRBJ2-7; TRBD2 matches 9 bases. Germline CDR1 and CDR2: LNHDA and SQIVND (reference sequence). Trimming took 4 bases from V and 2 from J; bases not matched to a gene: 6. The CDR3 has 15 residues. The CDR3, as DNA: TGTGCCAGTAGTACGACTAGCGGAGCCACCTACGAGCAGTACTTC. Its protein is CASSTTSGATYEQYF.

This clone was observed once. V usage is TRBV18 and J usage is TRBJ2-2; D may be TRBD2 (7 bases). CDR3 length equals 18 residues. V lost 0 bases and J 5 bases, leaving 19 bases between the germline ends. The germline V gene encodes CDR1 KGHSH and CDR2 LQKENI. Written as DNA, the CDR3 is TGTGCCAGCTCACCACCTCGGGGGGCGGAGAAAGGAACCGGGGAGCTGTTTTTT. The encoded protein is CASSPPRGAEKGTGELFF.

The chain has TRBV18 and TRBJ2-7; D ambiguous. Trimming pared 3 bases from V and 3 bases from J, leaving 9 bases between. Germline V gene sequence: CDR1 KGHSH, CDR2 LQKENI. The CDR3 is 13 amino acids. CDR3 sequence reads: CASSPASYYEQYF. The CDR3 DNA is TGTGCCAGCTCACCGGCCAGTTACTACGAGCAGTACTTC.

The V gene is TRBV10-3, the J gene TRBJ2-2; TRBD1 might be the D (6 bases). CDR3 length: 16 residues. V lost 3 bases, J lost 3 bases, and 14 bases lay in between. Per the germline V gene, CDR1 is ENHRY and CDR2 is SYGVKD. CDR3 bases: TGTGCCATCAGTGAAAGGGGGAGTTTTGACACCGGGGAGCTGTTTTTT. This sequence encodes CAISERGSFDTGELFF.

This clone showed up just once. The chain is built from TRBV11-2 and TRBJ2-2; D is uncertain. Germline CDR1 is SGHAT and CDR2 is FQNNGV. The CDR3 consists of 13 residues. V lost 1 base and J lost 4, with 4 bases in between. The CDR3: CASSLGVTGELFF. The CDR3 nucleotides are TGTGCCAGCAGCTTAGGTGTCACCGGGGAGCTGTTTTTT.

The chain uses TRBV3-1 (or the pseudogene TRBV3-2) and TRBJ2-7; D may be TRBD2 (5 bases). Germline lookup yields CDR1 LGHDT and CDR2 YNNKEL (reference sequence). The CDR3 has 14 residues. The V end lost 0 bases, the J end lost 2 bases, and 8 bases lay between the germline ends. DNA of the CDR3: TGTGCCAGCAGCCAAGATAGAGGGACCTACGAGCAGTACTTC. It is translated as CASSQDRGTYEQYF.

The chain has TRBV6-5 and TRBJ2-7; the D call may be TRBD1 or TRBD2 (5 bases each). CDR3 length: 15 residues. V lost 8 bases and J 4 bases, leaving 21 bases between the germline ends. Germline-derived CDR1 and CDR2 are MNHEY and SVGAGI. CDR3 nucleotide sequence: TGTGCCAGCCGCCAAAATACAGGACTGGGATACGAGCAGTACTTC. Encoded protein: CASRQNTGLGYEQYF.

This chain connects TRBV7-9 to TRBJ2-7; 15 bases map to TRBD2. The CDR3 is made up of 16 amino acids. Germline CDR1 is SEHNR and CDR2 is FQNEAQ (reference sequence). J was trimmed by 7 bases and V by 5 bases; bases with no gene match: 9. This CDR3 reads CASSPGLAGGRWEQYF. Written as DNA, the CDR3 is TGTGCCAGCAGCCCAGGACTAGCGGGAGGGAGGTGGGAGCAGTACTTC.

This clone has only one observation. The rearrangement links TRBV6-5 to TRBJ1-3; D call uncertain. Germline V gene sequence: CDR1 MNHEY, CDR2 SVGAGI. Trimming took 0 bases from V and 0 from J, leaving 6 bases between them. The CDR3 contains 15 residues. For the CDR3, the DNA is TGTGCCAGCAGTTACTCTTCCAACTCTGGAAACACCATATATTTT. Translated, it gives CASSYSSNSGNTIYF.

This rearrangement joins TRBV14 to TRBJ1-5; D call uncertain. Germline-derived CDR1 and CDR2 are SGHDN and FVKESK. The CDR3 is 13 residues long. The V gene lost 5 bases and the J gene lost 7 bases, with 12 bases spanning the gap. The CDR3 loop reads CASSSRTEQPQHF. The CDR3 DNA is TGTGCCAGCAGCTCCCGGACCGAGCAGCCCCAGCATTTT.

This sequence joins TRBV28 and TRBJ1-5, with D perhaps matching TRBD1 (6 bases). In germline, CDR1 is MDHEN, CDR2 SYDVKM. Trimming took off 1 base at V and 7 bases at J, with 23 bases between the two ends. The CDR3 loop spans 18 amino acids. The CDR3: CASSLLITASGAPQPQHF. DNA of the CDR3: TGTGCCAGCAGTTTATTAATTACCGCCTCAGGGGCTCCCCAGCCCCAGCATTTT.

The chain carries TRBV24-1 and TRBJ2-1; the D is unclear. V was pared by 6 bases and J by 1 base, with 6 bases between. Per the germline V gene, CDR1 is KGHDR and CDR2 is SFDVKD. The CDR3 runs 13 residues. The CDR3 DNA reads TGTGCCACCAGTCCTGAATCCTACAATGAGCAGTTCTTC. Protein product: CATSPESYNEQFF.

J is TRBJ1-3 and V is TRBV30; D may be TRBD1 (5 bases). The V end was cut by 0 bases, the J end by 4 bases, with 13 bases between. Germline CDR1 reads GTSNPN; CDR2 reads SVGIG (reference sequence). The CDR3 sequence is 15 residues long. The CDR3 region has the DNA TGTGCCTGGAGTGTACGGAGGAGGGACGGAAACACCATATATTTT. Translated: CAWSVRRRDGNTIYF.

The chain carries TRBV6-5 and TRBJ1-1, with D possibly matching TRBD1 (5 bases). The germline CDR1 and CDR2 sequences are MNHEY and SVGAGI. V gave up 2 bases and J gave up 3 bases, with 13 bases separating them. The CDR3 length is 15 residues. CDR3 bases: TGTGCCAGCAGTTACGGGGGACTCGGGGACACTGAAGCTTTCTTT. Protein: CASSYGGLGDTEAFF.

This clone was recorded once. The chain carries TRBV7-2 and TRBJ2-1; D unclear. This CDR3 spans 13 amino acids. Germline V gives CDR1 SGHTA, CDR2 FQGNSA. The germline V and J ends were trimmed by 11 bases and 0 bases, with 11 bases remaining between them. CDR3 loop: CAGSRSSYNEQFF. DNA for the CDR3: TGTGCCGGTTCTCGAAGCTCCTACAATGAGCAGTTCTTC.

V gene TRBV9 combines with J gene TRBJ1-2, with unresolved D. From germline, CDR1 is SGDLS and CDR2 YYNGEE. The V end lost 0 bases, the J end lost 8 bases, and 11 bases lay between the germline ends. This CDR3 comprises 13 residues. CDR3 DNA sequence: TGTGCCAGCAGCGTAGGATTAGCGACGGGCTACACCTTC. Translating gives CASSVGLATGYTF.

There are many counts of this clone. This chain connects TRBV6-4 to TRBJ2-2; 8 bases fit TRBD2. The V and J ends lost 3 bases and 3 bases, in that order; junction bases with no gene match: 0. Per germline, CDR1 MRHNA and CDR2 SNTAGT. This CDR3 is 14 amino acids long. In DNA form, the CDR3 reads TGTGCCAGCAGTGAAGCGGGAGACACCGGGGAGCTGTTTTTT. It translates to CASSEAGDTGELFF.

This rearrangement joins TRBV7-2 to TRBJ1-2; perhaps TRBD1 as D (5 bases). V lost 5 bases to trimming and J lost 10 bases, with 17 bases between them. In germline, CDR1 is SGHTA, CDR2 FQGNSA. The CDR3 is 13 amino acids. CDR3 in amino acids: CASSPGVGRVYTF. CDR3 nucleotides: TGTGCCAGCAGCCCGGGGGTGGGGCGCGTCTACACCTTC.

The J gene is TRBJ1-3, the V gene TRBV28, with 9 positions matching TRBD1. The CDR3 runs to 18 residues. Germline trimming cut 8 bases from V and 2 bases from J; bases unmatched to any gene: 16. Germline CDR1 reads MDHEN; CDR2 reads SYDVKM. CDR3 nucleotides: TGTGCCAGCGTACCGGGACAGGGATTTCTATTAGCTGGAAACACCATATATTTT. Translated: CASVPGQGFLLAGNTIYF. Together with reference TRBV28 and TRBJ1-3, the CDR3 gives the full variable domain: DVKVTQSSRYLVKRTGEKVFLECVQDMDHENMFWYRQDPGLGLRLIYFSYDVKMKEKGDIPEGYSVSREKKERFSLILESASTNQTSMYLCASVPGQGFLLAGNTIYFGEGSWLTVV.

The genes are TRBV25-1 and TRBJ2-1; D possibly corresponds to TRBD1 (5 bases). V lost 6 bases and J 8 bases, leaving 11 bases between the germline ends. The germline gives CDR1 MGHDK, CDR2 SYGVNS. The CDR3 runs 12 residues. The CDR3 loop reads CASRRQRDEQFF. The CDR3 region has the DNA TGTGCCAGCAGAAGACAGCGCGATGAGCAGTTCTTC. Drawing the rest from reference TRBV25-1 and TRBJ2-1, the complete variable domain is EADIYQTPRYLVIGTGKKITLECSQTMGHDKMYWYQQDPGMELHLIHYSYGVNSTEKGDLSSESTVSRIRTEHFPLTLESARPSHTSQYLCASRRQRDEQFFGPGTRLTVL.

The chain combines TRBV6-5 with TRBJ2-3; 10 bases are shared with TRBD1. The CDR3 extends over 15 amino acids. Germline lookup yields CDR1 MNHEY and CDR2 SVGAGI. The V and J ends lost 7 bases and 3 bases, in that order; junction bases with no gene match: 7. The CDR3 is CASTRDRGGTDTQYF. The CDR3, as DNA: TGTGCCAGCACCAGGGACAGGGGTGGTACAGATACGCAGTATTTT.